Described below is a single T cell receptor (beta chain) sequence and its context. These data belong to a study of T cells after yellow fever vaccination. The CDR3 contains 17 residues. Germline CDR1 is SNHLY and CDR2 is FYNNEI. The V gene lost 6 bases and the J gene lost 2 bases, with 22 bases spanning the gap. TCRdb reanalysed the 5' RACE reads using MiXCR and keeps one entry per CDR3 protein. Found here are just under 600,000 distinct CDR3 sequences, approximately 13% of them singletons; the top ten hold about an eighth. The specimen comprised PBMCs, sampled on the day of the yellow fever booster vaccination. This chain joins TRBV2 and TRBJ2-5; possibly TRBD2 for D (5 bases). This receptor was obtained from a young man who received the YFV17D yellow fever vaccine. The DNA for the CDR3 is TGTGCCAGCAGCGATTTAAGCGGAGGAGCAAGTCAAGAGACCCAGTACTTC. The encoded protein is CASSDLSGGASQETQYF.